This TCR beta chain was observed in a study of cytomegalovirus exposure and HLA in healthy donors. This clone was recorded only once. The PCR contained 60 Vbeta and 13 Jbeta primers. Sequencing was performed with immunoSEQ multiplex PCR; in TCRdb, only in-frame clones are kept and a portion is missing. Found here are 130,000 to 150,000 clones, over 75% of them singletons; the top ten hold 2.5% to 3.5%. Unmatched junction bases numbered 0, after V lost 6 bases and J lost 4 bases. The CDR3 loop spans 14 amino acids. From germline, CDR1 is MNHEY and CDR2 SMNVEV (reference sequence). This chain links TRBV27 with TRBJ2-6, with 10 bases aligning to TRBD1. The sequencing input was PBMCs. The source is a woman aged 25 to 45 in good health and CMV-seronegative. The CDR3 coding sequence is TGTGCCAGCAGGACAGGGGGCGGGGCCAACGTCCTGACTTTC. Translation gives CASRTGGGANVLTF.